The following is a T cell receptor beta chain sequence with its context. This entry comes from a study of blood T cell repertoires in COVID-19. Across the study: Samples taken during acute and convalescent COVID-19 were collected in the United States, Italy and Spain. T cells, B-cell-depleted T cells, or PBMCs provided the cDNA or gDNA that served as material.

CDR1 MDHEN and CDR2 SYDVKM come from the germline V gene. The germline V and J ends were trimmed by 11 bases and 5 bases, with 16 bases remaining between them. The CDR3 is 13 amino acids. In the authors' methods: Amplification from reference gene primers served as the basis for estimated nucleated cell counts. Assay: immunoSEQ multiplex PCR; the TCRdb copy retains only in-frame clones and omits some. Clonal size and the V and J genes are those of that table, whereas D and trimming came from the DNA. This sample has approximately 250,000 clones; 70% to 90% occur once, and the top ten carry roughly 4.5%.

The gene calls are TRBV28 and TRBJ2-1; a possible D gene is TRBD1 (6 bases). Specimen: peripheral blood. The TCR sequence derives from a man between 60 and 75 years old who had recovered from COVID-19. The CDR3, as DNA: TGTGCCGGGAACAGGGAACCCGACAATGAGCAGTTCTTC. Its translation: CAGNREPDNEQFF.